This passage covers 3 T cell receptor beta chains from one sample sequenced in a study of cytomegalovirus exposure and HLA in healthy donors. Assay used: immunoSEQ multiplex PCR; TCRdb lists only in-frame clones, some missing. The table lists about 110,000 clones, 85% to 90% of them singletons. The specimen was PBMCs. The receptors were gathered from a woman under 30 in good health and CMV-seronegative.

This chain joins TRBV2 and TRBJ2-7; TRBD1 aligns across 7 bases. In germline, CDR1 is SNHLY, CDR2 FYNNEI. V dropped 4 bases and J dropped 4; count of bases not matched to a gene: 7. The CDR3 is made up of 14 amino acids. Written as DNA, the CDR3 is TGTGCCAGCAGTGTTACAGGGGTCGGTTACGAGCAGTACTTC. Translated, it gives CASSVTGVGYEQYF. The variable domain in full, completed from reference TRBV2 and TRBJ2-7, reads EPEVTQTPSHQVTQMGQEVILRCVPISNHLYFYWYRQILGQKVEFLVSFYNNEISEKSEIFDDQFSVERPDGSNFTLKIRSTKLEDSAMYFCASSVTGVGYEQYFGPGTRLTVT.

The V and J genes are TRBV19 and TRBJ2-7; tentative D call: TRBD1 (6 bases). The CDR3 totals 16 residues. V lost 3 bases, J lost 2 bases, and 17 bases lay in between. Germline lookup yields CDR1 LNHDA and CDR2 SQIVND (reference sequence). The CDR3 region is CASSIQGPHGAYEQYF. DNA for the CDR3: TGTGCCAGTAGTATTCAGGGGCCCCATGGGGCCTACGAGCAGTACTTC.

V and J are TRBV27 and TRBJ2-5; 12 bases agree with TRBD2. The CDR3 consists of 16 residues. The V gene end was trimmed by 3 bases and the J gene end by 7 bases; junction bases not matched to a gene: 9. The germline gives CDR1 MNHEY, CDR2 SMNVEV (reference sequence). The CDR3 nucleotides read TGTGCCAGCAGTTTGGCGCTAGCGGGAGGGTGGGGGACCCAGTACTTC. Translated, it gives CASSLALAGGWGTQYF.